These T cell receptor beta chains were read from a single sample in a study of T cells in tuberculosis. The protocol was immunoSEQ multiplex PCR, while the TCRdb copy is restricted to in-frame clones and leaves out a portion. The sample has about 59,000 clones, under 90% seen once. The specimen was CD1b-GMM tetramer-negative cells sorted from PBMCs. The receptor set was obtained from an adult woman with latent tuberculosis. Both conserved end residues are part of each CDR3. The D gene is left open where the match is weak. Where a row states a size, it is once, few, many or the class of an expanded clone; other rows omit it.

V gene	D gene	J gene	clone size	CDR3 DNA	CDR3 protein
TRBV7-8	TRBD2	TRBJ2-7	once	TGTGCCAGCAGCTTAGCGACTAGCGGGAGCTACGAGCAGTACTTC	CASSLATSGSYEQYF
TRBV9	TRBD1	TRBJ1-1	.	TGTGCCAGCAGCGTAGAGGGACAGGGGGCGAGAACTGAAGCTTTCTTT	CASSVEGQGARTEAFF
TRBV5-1	.	TRBJ2-3	.	TGCGCCAGCAGCTTGGCCGGGGGTAGCACAGATACGCAGTATTTT	CASSLAGGSTDTQYF
TRBV6-1	TRBD1	TRBJ1-4	.	TGTGCCAGCAGTGAACAAGGGACAGATAATGAAAAACTGTTTTTT	CASSEQGTDNEKLFF
TRBV29-1	TRBD2	TRBJ2-1	.	TGCAGCACCAACGGGGGAGGGCCTTACAATGAGCAGTTCTTC	CSTNGGGPYNEQFF
TRBV19	.	TRBJ1-1	medium-sized	TGTGCCAGTGCCGACAGGAACACTGAAGCTTTCTTT	CASADRNTEAFF
TRBV5-1	TRBD2	TRBJ2-7	.	TGCGCCAGCGCTGGGACTAGCGCCTACGAGCAGTACTTC	CASAGTSAYEQYF
TRBV27	TRBD1	TRBJ1-2	.	TGTGCCAGCAGTTTAACCGGGACAGGGCTCTATGGCTACACCTTC	CASSLTGTGLYGYTF
TRBV28	TRBD1	TRBJ1-6	.	TGTGCCTCGGGACAGTCCTCCTATAATTCACCCCTCCACTTT	CASGQSSYNSPLHF
TRBV6-6	TRBD1	TRBJ2-1	few	TGTGCCAGCAGTACCCGGGACAGGGCGATCAATGAGCAGTTCTTC	CASSTRDRAINEQFF
TRBV5-5	.	TRBJ1-3	.	TGTGCCAGCAGCAGAGATTGGGGAAACACCATATATTTT	CASSRDWGNTIYF
TRBV5-1	.	TRBJ2-1	.	TGCGCCAGCAGCTTGAACTTCGTATCGGGAAGGGGACAATCTGAGCAGTTCTTC	CASSLNFVSGRGQSEQFF
TRBV2	.	TRBJ2-7	once	TGTGCCAGCAGTGGCGAACAGGGTGGCTACGAGCAGTACTTC	CASSGEQGGYEQYF
TRBV28	TRBD2	TRBJ2-5	.	TGTGCCAGCAGTTTATCTTCTAGCGGGGGCCAAGAGACCCAGTACTTC	CASSLSSSGGQETQYF
TRBV7-9	.	TRBJ2-7	.	TGTGCCAGCACCCAGGGGGGCAACGAGCAGTACTTC	CASTQGGNEQYF
TRBV4-2	.	TRBJ1-5	once	TGTGCCAGCAGCCAAGGTAACAGGGAATTAGATCAGCCCCAGCATTTT	CASSQGNRELDQPQHF
TRBV25-1	TRBD1	TRBJ2-2	.	TGTGCCAGCAGACAGGGGGGGAACACCGGGGAGCTGTTTTTT	CASRQGGNTGELFF
TRBV18	TRBD1	TRBJ2-7	.	TGTGCCAGCTCACCAAAATCAGGGACAGGGAGTAACGAGCAGTACTTC	CASSPKSGTGSNEQYF
TRBV7-9	TRBD2	TRBJ2-1	once	TGTGCCAGCCGCCAGGGCTGGGGAGCGGGGAACAATGAGCAGTTCTTC	CASRQGWGAGNNEQFF
TRBV21-1	.	TRBJ1-6	.	TGTGCCAGCAGCAAAGAGGGGAATTCACCCCTCCACTTT	CASSKEGNSPLHF
TRBV7-2	.	TRBJ2-6	.	TGTGCCAGCAGCTTACGGTTCTCTGGGGCCAACGTCCTGACTTTC	CASSLRFSGANVLTF
TRBV7-3	TRBD2	TRBJ2-1	.	TGTGCCAGCAGCTACAAGCGGGGGGGCAGTAATGAGCAGTTCTTC	CASSYKRGGSNEQFF
TRBV10-3	TRBD1	TRBJ2-1	.	TGTGCCATCAGTGAGGCAGGGGGAAGGAACAATGAGCAGTTCTTC	CAISEAGGRNNEQFF
TRBV7-2	TRBD2	TRBJ2-1	few	TGTGCCAGCAGCCAAGGCCCGGGGGGGGCCGGGAATGAGCAGTTCTTC	CASSQGPGGAGNEQFF
TRBV12-5	.	TRBJ1-1	.	TGTGCTAGTGGTCCGTTGGGGAGCGCTGAAGCTTTCTTT	CASGPLGSAEAFF
TRBV6-6	.	TRBJ1-2	.	TGTGCCAGCAGTTACTCCGAAGGGAGCTATGGCTACACCTTC	CASSYSEGSYGYTF
TRBV11-2	TRBD1	TRBJ1-2	.	TGTGCCAGCAGCTTCGGGACAGCCTCTAACTATGGCTACACCTTC	CASSFGTASNYGYTF
TRBV10-3	.	TRBJ2-2	few	TGTGCCATCAGCGGTCAAGGGGCGGGGACTAACACCGGGGAGCTGTTTTTT	CAISGQGAGTNTGELFF
TRBV5-5	TRBD2	TRBJ2-3	.	TGTGCCAGCCGTTCGCGGGGGGAGAACACAGATACGCAGTATTTT	CASRSRGENTDTQYF
TRBV4-2	TRBD2	TRBJ2-5	few	TGTGCCAGCAGCACTTCGCGGGGGTTCGAGACCCAGTACTTC	CASSTSRGFETQYF
TRBV5-1	.	TRBJ1-1	.	TGCGCCAGCAGCCGGGAGGGCACAGGCCCGAACACTGAAGCTTTCTTT	CASSREGTGPNTEAFF
TRBV29-1	.	TRBJ1-2	.	TGCAGCGTTGAAGATCATGGGGGGACGGGGTATGGCTACACCTTC	CSVEDHGGTGYGYTF
TRBV6-1	TRBD1	TRBJ1-5	.	TGTGCCAGCCGGGACAGGGGGGGAGGCAATCAGCCCCAGCATTTT	CASRDRGGGNQPQHF
TRBV5-4	TRBD2	TRBJ2-1	.	TGTGCCAGCGGAGCTAAGGGAGGGCCTTACAATGAGCAGTTCTTC	CASGAKGGPYNEQFF
TRBV5-5	TRBD1	TRBJ1-4	.	TGTGCCAGCAGCTTGGGGGACAGGGGCGTAACTAATGAAAAACTGTTTTTT	CASSLGDRGVTNEKLFF
TRBV28	TRBD1	TRBJ1-2	medium-sized	TGTGCCAGCAGTCCCAGGGGGCGCGATGGGGGCTATGGCTACACCTTC	CASSPRGRDGGYGYTF
TRBV19	.	TRBJ2-7	.	TGTGCCAGTAGTATAGATCGCTACGAGCAGTACTTC	CASSIDRYEQYF
TRBV19	.	TRBJ2-6	.	TGTGCCAGTAGTCCCCCTTCCTCTGGGGCCAACGTCCTGACTTTC	CASSPPSSGANVLTF
TRBV9	.	TRBJ1-3	.	TGTGCCAGCAGCGTAGGGGACAAAAACACCATATATTTT	CASSVGDKNTIYF
TRBV28	TRBD1	TRBJ1-4	.	TGTGCCAGCAGTTCGCCGGGACAGGGGTCGACTAATGAAAAACTGTTTTTT	CASSSPGQGSTNEKLFF